In this sample, the clone carrying this T cell receptor (beta chain) turned up a few times. This specimen belongs to a study of blood T cells in healthy people across ages. CDR3 length: 17 amino acids. From germline, CDR1 is DFQATT and CDR2 SNEGSKA (reference sequence). J lost 4 bases, V lost 0 bases, and 9 bases had no gene match. The authors ran a second PCR of 7 to 11 cycles using a sample-barcoded 5' primer and a J-beta primer mix. TCRdb re-called the 5' RACE reads through MiXCR, storing one row per CDR3 protein. The sample yields around 520,000 distinct CDR3 sequences, about 27% seen once. These data are also associated with another study on T cells of mothers and their children.

The V and J genes are TRBV20-1 and TRBJ2-3, with 11 bases matching TRBD2. Sequencing input: blood. This TCR came from a boy aged 2-15 years in good health. CDR3 DNA sequence: TGCAGTGCTAGAGATATGGTAGCGGGAGGGAGAGCAGATACGCAGTATTTT. The encoded protein is CSARDMVAGGRADTQYF.